This T cell receptor beta chain was retrieved from a study of radiotherapy plus CTLA-4 blockade in lung cancer (dated by TCRdb to the late 2010s). Turning to the overall study: Objective responses occurred in 15% to 20% of enrolled patients, and less than 35% achieved disease control. The research as a whole found: The strongest predictors of response were reported to be early dynamic shifts in blood T cell clones along with a rise in serum interferon-beta following radiation. After treatment with radiotherapy and ipilimumab, TCR clones that originated in tumors expanded in peripheral blood.

About this clone: Which antigen it targets is not known. The record has no base qualities; no much larger clone is one base away.

Receptor amplification or capture employed the immunoSEQ multiplex PCR assay. This immuneACCESS table, as held by TCRdb, lists in-frame sequences with V and J called but not all clones. Of the missing ones, under half trace to an unresolved V gene in checked studies; the others have no known cause. Recorded for this sample are 55,000 to 80,000 clones; 78% of them occurred a single time. The top ten clones comprise more than 7% of the sample. In this study, focal radiation therapy paired with CTLA-4 blockade (ipilimumab) was tested in patients who had chemo-refractory metastatic non-small-cell lung cancer. Cut back by 6 bases and 10 bases, the V and J ends lie 21 bases apart. Taken from cysteine to phenylalanine, the CDR3 has 14 residues. Only the CDR3 DNA is retained, 42 bases long and in frame from the first base. Looking up the germline V gene yields CDR1 SGHNT and CDR2 YENEEA.

This sequence originates from a human donor with non-small cell lung cancer who had a complete response to radiotherapy plus ipilimumab. Sequenced material: peripheral blood, taken from a patient treated with radiotherapy plus ipilimumab. The rearranged segments are TRBV11-3 and TRBJ1-2, with the identity of the D gene unclear. DNA sequence: TGTGCCAGCAGGCCCTCTTGGGGAGAGTACGACTACACCTTC. Its translation reads: CASRPSWGEYDYTF.